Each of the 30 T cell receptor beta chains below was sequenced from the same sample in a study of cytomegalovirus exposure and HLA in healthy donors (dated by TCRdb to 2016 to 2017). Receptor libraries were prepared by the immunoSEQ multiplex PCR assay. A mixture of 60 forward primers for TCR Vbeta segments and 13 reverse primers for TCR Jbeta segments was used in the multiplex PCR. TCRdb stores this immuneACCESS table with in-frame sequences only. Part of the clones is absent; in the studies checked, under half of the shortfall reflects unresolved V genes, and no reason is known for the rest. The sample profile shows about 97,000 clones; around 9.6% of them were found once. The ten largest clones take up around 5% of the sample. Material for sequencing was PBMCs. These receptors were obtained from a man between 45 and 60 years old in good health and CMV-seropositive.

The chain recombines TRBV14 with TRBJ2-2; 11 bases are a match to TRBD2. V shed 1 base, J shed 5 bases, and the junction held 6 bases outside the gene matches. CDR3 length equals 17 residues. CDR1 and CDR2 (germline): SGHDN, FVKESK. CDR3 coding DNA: TGTGCCAGCAGCCAAGTAAAAATAGCGGGAGGGACCGGGGAGCTGTTTTTT. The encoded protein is CASSQVKIAGGTGELFF.

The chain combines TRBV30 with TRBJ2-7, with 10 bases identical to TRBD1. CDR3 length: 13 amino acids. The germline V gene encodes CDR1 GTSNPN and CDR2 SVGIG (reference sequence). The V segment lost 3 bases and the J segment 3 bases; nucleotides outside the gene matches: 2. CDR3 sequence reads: CAWRGQGYYEQYF. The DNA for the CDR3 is TGTGCCTGGAGGGGACAGGGGTACTACGAGCAGTACTTC.

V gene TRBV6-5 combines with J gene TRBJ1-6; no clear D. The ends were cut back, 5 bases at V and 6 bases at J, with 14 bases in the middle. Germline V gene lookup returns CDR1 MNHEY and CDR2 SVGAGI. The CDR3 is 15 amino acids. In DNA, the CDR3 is TGTGCCAGCAGTCCCCTGGCGGGCGGTAATTCACCCCTCCACTTT. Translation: CASSPLAGGNSPLHF.

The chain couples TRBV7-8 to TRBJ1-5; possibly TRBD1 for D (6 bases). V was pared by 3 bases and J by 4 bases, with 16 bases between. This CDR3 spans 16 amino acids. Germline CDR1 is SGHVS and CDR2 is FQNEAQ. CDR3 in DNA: TGTGCCAGCAGCTTTGACAGACGAGGGGGTAATCAGCCCCAGCATTTT. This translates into CASSFDRRGGNQPQHF.

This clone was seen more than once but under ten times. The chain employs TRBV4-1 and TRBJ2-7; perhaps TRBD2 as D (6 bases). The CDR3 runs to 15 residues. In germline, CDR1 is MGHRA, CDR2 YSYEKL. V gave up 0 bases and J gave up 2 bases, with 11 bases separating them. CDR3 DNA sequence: TGCGCCAGCAGCCAAGATTCCGGGGGACCCTACGAGCAGTACTTC. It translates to CASSQDSGGPYEQYF.

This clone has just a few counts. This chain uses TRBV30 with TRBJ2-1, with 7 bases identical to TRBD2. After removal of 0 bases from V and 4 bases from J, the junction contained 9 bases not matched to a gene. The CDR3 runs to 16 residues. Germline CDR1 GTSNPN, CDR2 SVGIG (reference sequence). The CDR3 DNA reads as TGTGCCTGGAGTGTAAGCGCTAGCGGCCGGTACAATGAGCAGTTCTTC. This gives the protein CAWSVSASGRYNEQFF.

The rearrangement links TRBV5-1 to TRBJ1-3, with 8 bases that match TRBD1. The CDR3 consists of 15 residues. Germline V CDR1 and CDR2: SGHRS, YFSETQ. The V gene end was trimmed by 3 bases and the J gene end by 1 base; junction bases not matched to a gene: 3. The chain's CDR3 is CASSSTGDSGNTIYF. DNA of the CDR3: TGCGCCAGCAGCTCGACAGGGGATTCTGGAAACACCATATATTTT.

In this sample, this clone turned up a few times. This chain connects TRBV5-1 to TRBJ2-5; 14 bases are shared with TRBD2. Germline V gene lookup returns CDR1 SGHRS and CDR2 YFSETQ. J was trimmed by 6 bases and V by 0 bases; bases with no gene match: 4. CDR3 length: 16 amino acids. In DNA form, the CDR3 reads TGCGCCAGCAGCTTGGGACTAGCGGGAGGGTTGCAGACCCAGTACTTC. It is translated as CASSLGLAGGLQTQYF.

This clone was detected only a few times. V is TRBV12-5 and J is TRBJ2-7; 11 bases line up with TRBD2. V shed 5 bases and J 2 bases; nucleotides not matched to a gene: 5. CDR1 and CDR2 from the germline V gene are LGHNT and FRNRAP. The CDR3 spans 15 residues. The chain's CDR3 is CASGQGTSGTYEQYF. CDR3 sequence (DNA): TGTGCTAGTGGTCAAGGGACTAGCGGTACCTACGAGCAGTACTTC.

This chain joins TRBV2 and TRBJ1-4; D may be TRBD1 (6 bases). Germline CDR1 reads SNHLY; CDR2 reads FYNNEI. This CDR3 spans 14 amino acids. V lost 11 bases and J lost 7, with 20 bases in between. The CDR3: CAPGPGELGEKLFF. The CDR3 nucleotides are TGTGCCCCGGGGCCAGGGGAGCTTGGTGAAAAACTGTTTTTT.

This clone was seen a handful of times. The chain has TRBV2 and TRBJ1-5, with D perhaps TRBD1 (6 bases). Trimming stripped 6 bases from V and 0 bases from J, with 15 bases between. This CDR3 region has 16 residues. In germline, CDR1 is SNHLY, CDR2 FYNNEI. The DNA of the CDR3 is TGTGCCAGCAGCACAGGGCGACCAAATAGCAATCAGCCCCAGCATTTT. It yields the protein CASSTGRPNSNQPQHF.

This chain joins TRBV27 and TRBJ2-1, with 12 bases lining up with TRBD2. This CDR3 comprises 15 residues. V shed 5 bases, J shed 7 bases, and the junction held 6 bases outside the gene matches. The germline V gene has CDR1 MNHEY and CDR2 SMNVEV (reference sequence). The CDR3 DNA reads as TGTGCCAGCAGTCCTAGCGGGAGGGCCCTTAATGAGCAGTTCTTC. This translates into CASSPSGRALNEQFF.

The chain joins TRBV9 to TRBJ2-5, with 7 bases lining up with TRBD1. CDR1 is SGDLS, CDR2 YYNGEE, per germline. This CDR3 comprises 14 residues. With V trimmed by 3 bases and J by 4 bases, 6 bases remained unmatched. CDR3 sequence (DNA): TGTGCCAGCAGCGCTCAGGGGGATCGAGAGACCCAGTACTTC. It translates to CASSAQGDRETQYF.

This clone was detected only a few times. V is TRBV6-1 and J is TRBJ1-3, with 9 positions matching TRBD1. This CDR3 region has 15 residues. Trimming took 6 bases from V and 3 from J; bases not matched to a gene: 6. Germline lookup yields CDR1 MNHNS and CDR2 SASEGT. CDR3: CASSVQGARGNTIYF. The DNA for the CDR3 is TGTGCCAGCAGCGTACAGGGGGCGCGTGGAAACACCATATATTTT.

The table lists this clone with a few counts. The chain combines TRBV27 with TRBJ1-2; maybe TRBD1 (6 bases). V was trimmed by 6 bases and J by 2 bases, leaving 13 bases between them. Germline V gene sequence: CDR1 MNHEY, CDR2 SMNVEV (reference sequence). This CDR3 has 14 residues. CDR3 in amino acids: CASRQTGTNYGYTF. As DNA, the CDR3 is TGTGCCAGCAGGCAGACAGGTACCAACTATGGCTACACCTTC.

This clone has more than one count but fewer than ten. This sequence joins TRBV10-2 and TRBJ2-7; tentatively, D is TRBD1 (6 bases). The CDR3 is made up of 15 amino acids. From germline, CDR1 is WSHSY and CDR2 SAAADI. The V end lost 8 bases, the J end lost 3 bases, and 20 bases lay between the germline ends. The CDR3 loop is CASGPQGVFSYEQYF. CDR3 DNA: TGCGCCAGCGGCCCACAGGGAGTGTTCAGCTACGAGCAGTACTTC.

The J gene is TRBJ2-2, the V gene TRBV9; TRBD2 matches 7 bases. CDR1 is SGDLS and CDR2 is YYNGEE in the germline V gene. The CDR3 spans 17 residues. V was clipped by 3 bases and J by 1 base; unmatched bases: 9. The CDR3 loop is CASSAQEAGKNTGELFF. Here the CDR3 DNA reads TGTGCCAGCAGCGCGCAAGAAGCGGGGAAGAACACCGGGGAGCTGTTTTTT.

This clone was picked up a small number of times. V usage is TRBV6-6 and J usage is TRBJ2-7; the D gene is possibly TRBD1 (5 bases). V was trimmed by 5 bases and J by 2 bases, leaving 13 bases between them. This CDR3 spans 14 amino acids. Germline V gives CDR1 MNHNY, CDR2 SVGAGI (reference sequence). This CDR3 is CASSHGALPYEQYF. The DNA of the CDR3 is TGTGCCAGCAGTCATGGGGCACTACCCTACGAGCAGTACTTC.

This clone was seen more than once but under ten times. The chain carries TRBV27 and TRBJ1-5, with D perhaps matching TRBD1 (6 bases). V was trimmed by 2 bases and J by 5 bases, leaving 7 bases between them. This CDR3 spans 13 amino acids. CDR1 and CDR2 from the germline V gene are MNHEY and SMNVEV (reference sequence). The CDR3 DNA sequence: TGTGCCAGCAGTTTAAAGGGGGATCAGCCCCAGCATTTT. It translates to CASSLKGDQPQHF.

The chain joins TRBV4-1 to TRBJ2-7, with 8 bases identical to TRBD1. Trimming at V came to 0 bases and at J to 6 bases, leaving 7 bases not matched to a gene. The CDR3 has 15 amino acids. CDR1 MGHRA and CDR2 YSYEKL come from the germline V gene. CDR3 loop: CASSQEIGQGAEQYF. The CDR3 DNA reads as TGCGCCAGCAGCCAAGAGATCGGACAGGGAGCCGAGCAGTACTTC.

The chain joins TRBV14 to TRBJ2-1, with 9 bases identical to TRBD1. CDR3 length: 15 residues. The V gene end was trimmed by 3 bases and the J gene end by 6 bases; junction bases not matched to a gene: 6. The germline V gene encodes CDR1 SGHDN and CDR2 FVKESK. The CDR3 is CASSQDRGRANEQFF. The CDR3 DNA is TGTGCCAGCAGCCAGGACAGGGGCCGGGCCAATGAGCAGTTCTTC.

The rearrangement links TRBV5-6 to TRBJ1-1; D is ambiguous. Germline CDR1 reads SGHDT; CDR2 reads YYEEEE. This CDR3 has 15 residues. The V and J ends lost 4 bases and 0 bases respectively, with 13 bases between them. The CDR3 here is CASSIRLTMNTEAFF. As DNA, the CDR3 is TGTGCCAGCAGCATACGACTGACCATGAACACTGAAGCTTTCTTT.

The CDR3 here is CASSLTASRDTQYF. Here the CDR3 DNA reads TGTGCCAGCAGCTTGACAGCCAGCCGAGATACGCAGTATTTT. V and J are TRBV5-4 and TRBJ2-3; D gene unclear. V was pared by 1 base and J by 5 bases, with 11 bases between. The CDR3 is 14 amino acids. Looked up from germline, CDR1 is SGHNT and CDR2 is YYREEE (reference sequence).

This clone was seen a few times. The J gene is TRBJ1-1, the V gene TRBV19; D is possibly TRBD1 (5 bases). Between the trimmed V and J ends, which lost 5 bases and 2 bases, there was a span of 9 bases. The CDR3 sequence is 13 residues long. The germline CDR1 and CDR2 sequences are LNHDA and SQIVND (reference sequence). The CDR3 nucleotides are TGTGCCAGTAGTCAGACAGCTAACACTGAAGCTTTCTTT. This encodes CASSQTANTEAFF.

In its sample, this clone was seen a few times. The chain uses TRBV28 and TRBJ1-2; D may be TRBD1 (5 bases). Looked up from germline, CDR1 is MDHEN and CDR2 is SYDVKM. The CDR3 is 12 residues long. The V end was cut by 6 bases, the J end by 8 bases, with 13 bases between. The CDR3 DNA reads TGTGCCAGCAGCCGACAGTTGCGGGGCTACACCTTC. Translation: CASSRQLRGYTF.

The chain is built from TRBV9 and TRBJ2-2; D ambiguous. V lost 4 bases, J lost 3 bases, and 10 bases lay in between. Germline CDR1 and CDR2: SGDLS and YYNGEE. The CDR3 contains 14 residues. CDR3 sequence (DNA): TGTGCCAGCAGCTCCGACTGGGACACCGGGGAGCTGTTTTTT. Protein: CASSSDWDTGELFF.

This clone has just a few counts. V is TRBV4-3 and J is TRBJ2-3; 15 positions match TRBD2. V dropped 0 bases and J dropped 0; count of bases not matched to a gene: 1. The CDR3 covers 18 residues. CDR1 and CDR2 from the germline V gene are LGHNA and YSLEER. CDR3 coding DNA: TGCGCCAGCAGCCAAGAGGGGACTAGCGGGAGGAGCACAGATACGCAGTATTTT. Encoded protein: CASSQEGTSGRSTDTQYF.

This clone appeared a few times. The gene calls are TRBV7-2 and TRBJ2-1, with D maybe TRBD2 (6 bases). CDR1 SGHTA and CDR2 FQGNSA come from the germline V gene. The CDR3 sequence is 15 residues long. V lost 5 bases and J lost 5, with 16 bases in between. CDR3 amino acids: CASSRRLGTDNEQFF. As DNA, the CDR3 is TGTGCCAGCAGCCGACGACTAGGGACCGACAATGAGCAGTTCTTC.

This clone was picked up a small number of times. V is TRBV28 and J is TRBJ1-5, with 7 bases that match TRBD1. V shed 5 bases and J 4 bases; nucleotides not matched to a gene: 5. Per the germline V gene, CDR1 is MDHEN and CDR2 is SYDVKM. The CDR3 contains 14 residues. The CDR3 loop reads CASSPDRANQPQHF. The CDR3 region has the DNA TGTGCCAGCAGTCCTGACAGGGCAAATCAGCCCCAGCATTTT.

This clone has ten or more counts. In DNA form, the CDR3 reads TGTGCCAGCAGTTACTTTAATACTAACTATGGCTACACCTTC. This codes for CASSYFNTNYGYTF. The rearrangement uses TRBV6-6 and TRBJ1-2, with D hard to call. V was cut by 1 base and J by 0 bases, with 6 bases left in between. CDR3 size: 14 residues. Germline V gene data show CDR1 as MNHNY and CDR2 as SVGAGI (reference sequence).